The following is a TCR beta chain sequence with its context. In the authors' methods: Reference gene primer amplification gave nucleated cell count estimates. The table came from immunoSEQ multiplex PCR; TCRdb's copy has only in-frame clones and leaves some out. V and J calls and clone size follow that table, whereas D and trimming were derived from the DNA. The sample records about 92,000 clones, around 85% being singletons. The data originate from a study of blood T cell repertoires in COVID-19. Study in general: Acute-phase and convalescent COVID-19 samples originated in the United States, Italy and Spain. In each case, the material was cDNA or gDNA derived from T cells, B-cell-depleted T cells, or PBMCs.

Germline values: CDR1 MDHEN, CDR2 SYDVKM. The V and J ends lost 4 bases and 2 bases respectively, with 18 bases between them. This CDR3 is built from 16 residues. The sequence came from a human donor in a cohort sampled during active COVID-19. This chain uses TRBV28 with TRBJ2-7; D gene ambiguous. The sequenced material came from peripheral blood. The CDR3 sequence: CASSSSQRAATYEQYF. The CDR3 DNA is TGTGCCAGCAGTTCAAGTCAACGCGCGGCCACCTACGAGCAGTACTTC.